Shown below are 24 T cell receptor beta chains from a single sample sequenced in a study of beta chain features in type 1 diabetes. Isolated RNA was reverse transcribed in full, so expressed TCRB transcripts were sequenced. The data were produced by immunoSEQ multiplex PCR, yet TCRdb's version contains in-frame clones alone and is incomplete. The sample yields 300,000 or so clones, roughly 8% seen once. The specimen was central memory CD4+ T cells from blood. These receptors originate from a woman younger than 30 in good health.

This rearrangement joins TRBV19 to TRBJ1-1; D not certain. CDR3 length: 9 residues. CDR1 is LNHDA and CDR2 is SQIVND in the germline V gene (reference sequence). The germline V and J ends were trimmed by 10 bases and 10 bases, with 10 bases remaining between them. The CDR3 DNA sequence: TGTGCCACTAATCGGGGAGCTTTCTTT. It codes for CATNRGAFF.

In this sample, this clone turned up many times. The identical CDR3 is also encoded by other nucleotide sequences in the sample. The rearrangement uses TRBV5-6 and TRBJ2-7, with D hard to call. The V end lost 3 bases, the J end lost 2 bases, and 6 bases lay between the germline ends. Germline-derived CDR1 and CDR2 are SGHDT and YYEEEE. CDR3 length: 12 amino acids. The CDR3 DNA follows: TGTGCCAGCAGCTCCACCACCTACGAGCAGTACTTC. Its protein product is CASSSTTYEQYF.

This clone occurred a few times. The CDR3 coding sequence is TGTGCCAGCAGCTTAGTAGGGCGGGAGCAGTACTTC. This translates into CASSLVGREQYF. V is TRBV11-2 and J is TRBJ2-7; D uncertain. Germline V gene data show CDR1 as SGHAT and CDR2 as FQNNGV. The V end lost 1 base, the J end lost 7 bases, and 8 bases lay between the germline ends. CDR3 length equals 12 residues.

This clone was observed a handful of times. The rearrangement links TRBV6-6 to TRBJ2-7; TRBD1 might be the D (6 bases). CDR1 MNHNY and CDR2 SVGAGI come from the germline V gene (reference sequence). The CDR3 is made up of 14 amino acids. V lost 6 bases and J lost 1, with 13 bases in between. The CDR3 loop is CASRYGQKSYEQYF. As DNA, the CDR3 is TGTGCCAGCAGATACGGACAGAAGTCCTACGAGCAGTACTTC.

This clone was detected a few times. This sequence joins TRBV28 and TRBJ1-2, with D tentatively TRBD1 (5 bases). V lost 8 bases and J 1 base, leaving 8 bases between the germline ends. From germline, CDR1 is MDHEN and CDR2 SYDVKM. The CDR3 loop spans 12 amino acids. CDR3 DNA: TGTGCCAGCTCCAGGGTTAACTATGGCTACACCTTC. Residues: CASSRVNYGYTF.

The chain links TRBV6-5 to TRBJ2-1, with 10 bases identical to TRBD2. The V segment lost 6 bases and the J segment 7 bases; nucleotides outside the gene matches: 9. Germline loops: CDR1 MNHEY, CDR2 SVGAGI. The CDR3 length is 15 residues. CDR3 loop: CASSRPGLARNEQFF. DNA of the CDR3: TGTGCCAGCAGCCGACCGGGACTAGCGAGGAATGAGCAGTTCTTC.

This clone has a handful of counts. The V call is TRBV5-1, the J call TRBJ2-5, with 7 nucleotides matching TRBD1. CDR3 size: 17 residues. CDR1 is SGHRS, CDR2 YFSETQ, per germline. V dropped 2 bases and J dropped 4; count of bases not matched to a gene: 14. The CDR3 region has the DNA TGCGCCAGCAGCTTAAGAAACCAACAGGGGAAGGGAGAGACCCAGTACTTC. This gives the protein CASSLRNQQGKGETQYF. Combining the CDR3 with reference TRBV5-1 and TRBJ2-5 gives the whole variable domain KAGVTQTPRYLIKTRGQQVTLSCSPISGHRSVSWYQQTPGQGLQFLFEYFSETQRNKGNFPGRFSGRQFSNSRSEMNVSTLELGDSALYLCASSLRNQQGKGETQYFGPGTRLLVL.

The gene calls are TRBV18 and TRBJ2-1; TRBD2 might be the D (5 bases). The germline V gene encodes CDR1 KGHSH and CDR2 LQKENI. Trimming pared 0 bases from V and 2 bases from J, leaving 11 bases between. The CDR3 has 16 residues. CDR3 loop: CASSPPRSGTYNEQFF. In nucleotides, the CDR3 is TGTGCCAGCTCACCACCTAGATCCGGGACCTACAATGAGCAGTTCTTC. Looking up the rest from reference TRBV18 and TRBJ2-1 gives the full variable domain: NAGVMQNPRHLVRRRGQEARLRCSPMKGHSHVYWYRQLPEEGLKFMVYLQKENIIDESGMPKERFSAEFPKEGPSILRIQQVVRGDSAAYFCASSPPRSGTYNEQFFGPGTRLTVL.

About this clone itself: Within the sample, other DNA sequences also encode this same CDR3. V and J are TRBV5-1 and TRBJ2-5, with TRBD2 matching 10 bases. Looked up from germline, CDR1 is SGHRS and CDR2 is YFSETQ. This CDR3 is 17 amino acids long. V shed 4 bases, J shed 3 bases, and the junction held 12 bases outside the gene matches. The DNA of the CDR3 is TGCGCCAGCAGCCGGACAAGCGGGAGGGCCGGGGAAGAGACCCAGTACTTC. Amino acids: CASSRTSGRAGEETQYF.

The chain combines TRBV29-1 with TRBJ2-5; the match to TRBD1 covers 7 bases. In germline, CDR1 is SQVTM, CDR2 ANQGSEA. J lost 0 bases, V lost 6 bases, and 4 bases had no gene match. There are 13 residues in the CDR3. The CDR3 nucleotides read TGCAGCGTGCGAGACAGGGACCAAGAGACCCAGTACTTC. Protein: CSVRDRDQETQYF.

CDR3 sequence: CASSEHGQNYGYTF. In DNA, the CDR3 is TGCGCCAGCAGCGAACACGGACAAAACTATGGCTACACCTTC. This chain links TRBV5-1 with TRBJ1-2, with D maybe TRBD1 (5 bases). CDR3 length equals 14 residues. Trimming shortened V by 4 bases and J by 2 bases, and 12 bases separated the two germline ends. Germline-derived CDR1 and CDR2 are SGHRS and YFSETQ.

CDR3 residues: CASSEGLAGAPQYF. The CDR3 DNA sequence: TGTGCCAGCAGCGAGGGACTAGCGGGAGCCCCCCAGTACTTC. This chain links TRBV25-1 with TRBJ2-5; 14 nucleotides match TRBD2. This CDR3 comprises 14 residues. J lost 9 bases, V lost 6 bases, and 6 bases had no gene match. Per the germline V gene, CDR1 is MGHDK and CDR2 is SYGVNS.

This clone was detected only a few times. The genes are TRBV20-1 and TRBJ1-1; D ambiguous. The V gene's germline CDR1 is DFQATT and CDR2 SNEGSKA (reference sequence). CDR3 length: 9 amino acids. Trimming cost V 7 bases and J 6 bases, with 6 bases left between them. The chain's CDR3 is CSGLAEAFF. CDR3 nucleotides: TGCAGTGGATTGGCTGAAGCTTTCTTT.

The table lists this clone with a few counts. The chain employs TRBV9 and TRBJ2-3, with 8 bases fitting TRBD2. This CDR3 region has 15 residues. V was clipped by 4 bases and J by 3 bases; unmatched bases: 7. Germline V CDR1 and CDR2: SGDLS, YYNGEE. CDR3 loop: CASSPRASGTDTQYF. In DNA form, the CDR3 reads TGTGCCAGCAGCCCCCGGGCTAGCGGGACAGATACGCAGTATTTT.

This clone occurred a few times. The chain employs TRBV27 and TRBJ2-2; 11 bases are shared with TRBD1. This CDR3 has 15 amino acids. Looked up from germline, CDR1 is MNHEY and CDR2 is SMNVEV (reference sequence). V lost 4 bases, J lost 4 bases, and 2 bases stayed unmatched. The CDR3 coding sequence is TGTGCCAGCAGTTCGGACAGGGGGCCCACCGGGGAGCTGTTTTTT. It is translated as CASSSDRGPTGELFF.

This chain joins TRBV9 and TRBJ2-2, with 12 positions matching TRBD2. J gave up 6 bases and V 4 bases, and 7 bases lay outside the gene matches. CDR3 size: 16 residues. The germline CDR1 and CDR2 sequences are SGDLS and YYNGEE. CDR3 loop: CASSTQGLAGAGELFF. The CDR3 nucleotides read TGTGCCAGCAGCACTCAGGGACTAGCGGGTGCCGGGGAGCTGTTTTTT.

V and J are TRBV6-5 and TRBJ2-7; no clear D. Germline V lookup: CDR1 MNHEY, CDR2 SVGAGI. The V end lost 4 bases, the J end lost 0 bases, and 13 bases lay between the germline ends. This CDR3 has 15 residues. This CDR3 reads CASSSPLRSSYEQYF. In DNA form, the CDR3 reads TGTGCCAGCAGTTCCCCCCTGCGTAGCTCCTACGAGCAGTACTTC.

J is TRBJ2-1 and V is TRBV6-1, with D possibly TRBD1 on 6 matching bases. The V and J ends lost 3 bases and 7 bases respectively, with 7 bases between them. The CDR3 runs to 12 residues. Looked up from germline, CDR1 is MNHNS and CDR2 is SASEGT. The chain's CDR3 is CASSDQGNEQFF. In DNA, the CDR3 is TGTGCCAGCAGTGACCAGGGGAATGAGCAGTTCTTC.

V gene TRBV9 combines with J gene TRBJ1-2; 7 bases agree with TRBD1. Germline CDR1 reads SGDLS; CDR2 reads YYNGEE. The V gene end was trimmed by 1 base and the J gene end by 5 bases; junction bases not matched to a gene: 8. This CDR3 region has 15 residues. In nucleotides, the CDR3 is TGTGCCAGCAGCGTAACAGGGGAGGAAGGTTATGGCTACACCTTC. Translated: CASSVTGEEGYGYTF.

This clone has just a few counts. The gene calls are TRBV5-1 and TRBJ1-2; D gene ambiguous. CDR1 SGHRS and CDR2 YFSETQ come from the germline V gene. The V and J ends lost 4 bases and 8 bases respectively, with 18 bases between them. CDR3 length equals 14 residues. CDR3 nucleotide sequence: TGCGCCAGCAGCGGCCGGACCGACCTACGGGGCTACACCTTC. Protein sequence: CASSGRTDLRGYTF.

In this sample, this clone turned up many times. This chain links TRBV13 with TRBJ2-6; the D is unclear. The CDR3 loop spans 15 amino acids. Trimming took off 5 bases at V and 2 bases at J, with 10 bases between the two ends. Germline V gives CDR1 PRHDT, CDR2 FYEKMQ (reference sequence). The CDR3 region is CASSQPEAGANVLTF. In nucleotides, the CDR3 is TGTGCCAGCAGCCAACCCGAGGCTGGGGCCAACGTCCTGACTTTC. The whole variable domain, remainder taken from reference TRBV13 and TRBJ2-6, is AAGVIQSPRHLIKEKRETATLKCYPIPRHDTVYWYQQGPGQDPQFLISFYEKMQSDKGSIPDRFSAQQFSDYHSELNMSSLELGDSALYFCASSQPEAGANVLTFGAGSRLTVL.

Many counts were recorded for this clone. The chain combines TRBV28 with TRBJ2-7, with D possibly TRBD1 on 6 matching bases. Germline V lookup: CDR1 MDHEN, CDR2 SYDVKM. The CDR3 spans 15 residues. Trimming left V 5 bases short and J 7 bases short, with 21 bases between. The CDR3 is CASSPTRHRVEEQYF. CDR3 DNA sequence: TGTGCCAGCAGTCCTACACGTCACAGGGTCGAGGAGCAGTACTTC.

In its sample, this clone was seen a few times. The chain joins TRBV7-2 to TRBJ1-1; D is uncertain. From germline, CDR1 is SGHTA and CDR2 FQGNSA. CDR3 length: 13 amino acids. V was clipped by 10 bases and J by 1 base, with 13 bases between them. The CDR3 sequence is CATTQAGNTEAFF. The CDR3 DNA reads as TGTGCCACAACTCAGGCTGGGAACACTGAAGCTTTCTTT.

This clone appeared many times. The chain carries TRBV14 and TRBJ2-1, with D perhaps TRBD1 or TRBD2 (6 bases each). V dropped 4 bases and J dropped 5 bases, with 12 bases sitting between them. The CDR3 has 14 residues. Germline CDR1 and CDR2: SGHDN and FVKESK. CDR3 sequence: CASSLWGAHNEQFF. The CDR3 DNA reads TGTGCCAGCAGCCTCTGGGGGGCCCACAATGAGCAGTTCTTC.